This TCR beta chain comes out of a study of control samples from healthy donors and cancer patients. Sequencing was performed with immunoSEQ multiplex PCR; in TCRdb, only in-frame clones are kept and a portion is missing. Here the sample spans approximately 120,000 clones, roughly 90% being singletons. Germline V gene sequence: CDR1 SQVTM, CDR2 ANQGSEA. This CDR3 contains 12 residues. Trimming pared 0 bases from V and 3 bases from J, leaving 5 bases between. In this sample, this clone turned up once. V usage is TRBV29-1 and J usage is TRBJ2-5; no definite D call. The specimen sequenced was blood. The TCR sequence derives from a woman aged 50 to 60 in good health. CDR3 coding DNA: TGCAGCGTTGAAGATAGAGAAGAGACCCAGTACTTC. This translates into CSVEDREETQYF.